This section outlines one T cell receptor beta chain sequence together with its context. This table comes from immunoSEQ multiplex PCR, and its TCRdb copy is limited to in-frame clones, with some not included. The table has about 280,000 clones, approximately 85% seen once; the top ten hold approximately 10%. Trimming left V 6 bases short and J 5 bases short, with 7 bases between. The length of the CDR3 is 11 residues. The germline V gene has CDR1 MNHEY and CDR2 SVGAGI. The data stem from a study of blood T cell repertoires in COVID-19. Sequenced material: peripheral blood. The TCR originated in a woman in her sixties or seventies with acute or convalescent COVID-19. The chain employs TRBV6-5 and TRBJ1-1; no reliable D call. The CDR3 DNA sequence: TGTGCCAGCAGGCGAGGGACTGAAGCTTTCTTT. Encoded protein: CASRRGTEAFF.